These 22 T cell receptor beta chains came from one sample sequenced in a study of cytomegalovirus exposure and HLA in healthy donors (dated 2017 in TCRdb). The library was obtained by the immunoSEQ multiplex PCR assay. For the multiplex PCR, a mixture combining 60 forward primers for TCR Vbeta segments and 13 reverse primers for TCR Jbeta segments was used. The immuneACCESS repertoire file appears here via TCRdb, limited to in-frame rearrangements. These files lack a portion of the clones; in checked studies, under half of the deficit traces to unresolved V genes, and the cause of the others is not known. Here the sample has 80,000 or so clones; about 80% occur a single time. The top ten clones comprise 7.2% of the sample. The specimen sequenced was PBMCs. These receptors originate from a woman aged 40-49 years in good health and CMV-seronegative.

The rearrangement uses TRBV5-1 and TRBJ1-3, with 9 bases fitting TRBD1. This CDR3 contains 16 residues. Germline assignment: CDR1 SGHRS and CDR2 YFSETQ. V trimming: 1 base; J trimming: 2 bases; junction bases outside the gene matches: 4. Written as DNA, the CDR3 is TGCGCCAGCAGCTTGACAGGGGGCCCAACTGGAAACACCATATATTTT. Its translation: CASSLTGGPTGNTIYF.

This clone was detected a few times. The J gene is TRBJ2-7, the V gene TRBV11-1, with a possible D match to TRBD2 (6 bases). Between the trimmed V and J ends, which lost 5 bases and 4 bases, there was a span of 12 bases. Germline V lookup: CDR1 SGHAT, CDR2 FQDESV (reference sequence). The length of the CDR3 is 13 residues. CDR3 sequence reads: CASSHGSSYEQYF. The CDR3 nucleotides are TGTGCCAGCAGCCACGGGAGTAGTTACGAGCAGTACTTC.

This clone was picked up a small number of times. This chain joins TRBV2 and TRBJ1-6, with D unresolved. The CDR3 extends over 13 amino acids. Trimming shortened V by 7 bases and J by 7 bases, and 11 bases separated the two germline ends. Germline CDR1 is SNHLY and CDR2 is FYNNEI. The CDR3 sequence is CASKRGRNSPLHF. The CDR3 DNA follows: TGTGCCAGCAAAAGAGGGAGGAATTCACCCCTCCACTTT. Using reference TRBV2 and TRBJ1-6 for the parts outside the CDR3, the full variable domain is EPEVTQTPSHQVTQMGQEVILRCVPISNHLYFYWYRQILGQKVEFLVSFYNNEISEKSEIFDDQFSVERPDGSNFTLKIRSTKLEDSAMYFCASKRGRNSPLHFGNGTRLTVT.

This sequence joins TRBV14 and TRBJ2-6; perhaps TRBD1 as D (5 bases). CDR3 length: 15 residues. Per the germline V gene, CDR1 is SGHDN and CDR2 is FVKESK. Trimming took 1 base from V and 1 from J, leaving 5 bases between them. CDR3 sequence reads: CASSQAGSGANVLTF. The CDR3 coding sequence is TGTGCCAGCAGCCAAGCAGGGTCTGGGGCCAACGTCCTGACTTTC. The full variable domain, its missing parts supplied by reference TRBV14 and TRBJ2-6, is EAGVTQFPSHSVIEKGQTVTLRCDPISGHDNLYWYRRVMGKEIKFLLHFVKESKQDESGMPNNRFLAERTGGTYSTLKVQPAELEDSGVYFCASSQAGSGANVLTFGAGSRLTVL.

The rearrangement links TRBV30 to TRBJ2-5, with TRBD1 as a possible D gene (5 bases). The last part of the DNA fits TRBJ2-7 better; the J call may be wrong. Germline V gene data show CDR1 as GTSNPN and CDR2 as SVGIG (reference sequence). This CDR3 has 15 amino acids. The CDR3 spells CAWSPLKGRIHEQYF. DNA of the CDR3: TGTGCCTGGAGTCCCCTTAAGGGGCGCATCCACGAGCAGTACTTC.

The table lists this clone with a count of one. This sequence joins TRBV19 and TRBJ2-1; 11 bases are a match to TRBD2. The trim removed 9 bases at V and 12 bases at J, leaving 10 bases unmatched. Looked up from germline, CDR1 is LNHDA and CDR2 is SQIVND (reference sequence). The CDR3 is 13 amino acids. The CDR3 DNA reads as TGTGCCAGCCAGTTTAGCGGGGGGGAGAGGCAGTTCTTC. It translates to CASQFSGGERQFF.

The V and J genes are TRBV6-5 and TRBJ2-3; weak D call: TRBD2 (6 bases). Trimming removed 2 bases at V and 0 bases at J, with 9 bases between. CDR3 length: 15 residues. The germline CDR1 and CDR2 sequences are MNHEY and SVGAGI. DNA for the CDR3: TGTGCCAGCAGTTACGGTAGCGGAAGCACAGATACGCAGTATTTT. It encodes CASSYGSGSTDTQYF.

The chain uses TRBV21-1 and TRBJ1-1; the table's D call, TRBD1, was not checked against the DNA. TRBV21-1 is a pseudogene segment. The CDR3 spans 18 residues. The CDR3 region has the DNA TGTGCCAGCAGCACGCGTTCCGGGACAGCTCTTATGAACACTGAAGCTTTCTTT. Its protein product is CASSTRSGTALMNTEAFF.

The chain joins TRBV19 to TRBJ1-6; D perhaps matches TRBD1 (5 bases). Between the trimmed V and J ends, which lost 2 bases and 16 bases, there was a span of 9 bases. This CDR3 spans 11 amino acids. The V gene's germline CDR1 is LNHDA and CDR2 SQIVND (reference sequence). The CDR3 spells CASSILGVLHF. CDR3 DNA: TGTGCCAGTAGTATATTAGGGGTTCTCCACTTT. The full variable domain, rest sourced from reference TRBV19 and TRBJ1-6, is DGGITQSPKYLFRKEGQNVTLSCEQNLNHDAMYWYRQDPGQGLRLIYYSQIVNDFQKGDIAEGYSVSREKKESFPLTVTSAQKNPTAFYLCASSILGVLHFGNGTRLTVT.

A single count supports this clone. The DNA for the CDR3 is TGTGCCTGGAGTGTAGCCAGCGGTCCCTACAATGAGCAGTTCTTC. Amino acid sequence: CAWSVASGPYNEQFF. The chain uses TRBV30 and TRBJ2-1; maybe TRBD2 (5 bases). Per the germline V gene, CDR1 is GTSNPN and CDR2 is SVGIG (reference sequence). Trimming cost V 0 bases and J 2 bases, with 11 bases left between them. This CDR3 has 15 residues.

This chain links TRBV7-8 with TRBJ2-7; perhaps TRBD1 as D (6 bases). Trimming pared 3 bases from V and 9 bases from J, leaving 15 bases between. From germline, CDR1 is SGHVS and CDR2 FQNEAQ. The CDR3 runs to 13 residues. DNA for the CDR3: TGTGCCAGCAGCTTTAGGACAGCGTTGCGGCAGTACTTC. It specifies CASSFRTALRQYF.

This clone was seen a single time. This chain connects TRBV9 to TRBJ2-3; 11 positions agree with TRBD2. The V gene's germline CDR1 is SGDLS and CDR2 YYNGEE. The CDR3 is made up of 15 amino acids. Unmatched junction bases numbered 5, after V lost 2 bases and J lost 6 bases. In DNA form, the CDR3 reads TGTGCCAGCAGCGTTAGCGGGGGGGCCGTGGATACGCAGTATTTT. Its translation: CASSVSGGAVDTQYF. Supplemented by reference TRBV9 and TRBJ2-3, the full variable domain reads DSGVTQTPKHLITATGQRVTLRCSPRSGDLSVYWYQQSLDQGLQFLIQYYNGEERAKGNILERFSAQQFPDLHSELNLSSLELGDSALYFCASSVSGGAVDTQYFGPGTRLTVL.

The chain links TRBV5-1 to TRBJ2-7; D might be TRBD1 (6 bases). The CDR3 is 14 residues long. Germline V CDR1 and CDR2: SGHRS, YFSETQ. V was pared by 4 bases and J by 2 bases, with 13 bases between. This CDR3 reads CASSHRDGAYEQYF. The CDR3 bases are TGCGCCAGCAGCCACAGGGATGGCGCCTACGAGCAGTACTTC.

The chain joins TRBV7-9 to TRBJ1-2, with unresolved D. CDR1 SEHNR and CDR2 FQNEAQ come from the germline V gene (reference sequence). V dropped 1 base and J dropped 3 bases, with 9 bases sitting between them. The CDR3 runs to 14 residues. CDR3 DNA sequence: TGTGCCAGCAGCTTAGAGCTGGTTGACTATGGCTACACCTTC. It is translated as CASSLELVDYGYTF.

The chain links TRBV6-5 to TRBJ1-6, with D uncertain. Trimming stripped 4 bases from V and 6 bases from J, with 7 bases between. CDR1 is MNHEY and CDR2 is SVGAGI in the germline V gene. The CDR3 has 13 residues. In DNA, the CDR3 is TGTGCCAGCAGTTCGGAGCTTAATTCACCCCTCCACTTT. It codes for CASSSELNSPLHF.

This chain links TRBV6-1 with TRBJ1-3, with D hard to call. The CDR3 sequence is 15 residues long. Germline CDR1 and CDR2: MNHNS and SASEGT. V lost 1 base and J 0 bases, leaving 7 bases between the germline ends. CDR3 loop: CASSEVGSSGNTIYF. Written as DNA, the CDR3 is TGTGCCAGCAGTGAAGTCGGTAGCTCTGGAAACACCATATATTTT.

This clone was detected only a few times. This chain joins TRBV5-5 and TRBJ1-2, with TRBD1 identical over 9 bases. With V trimmed by 2 bases and J by 2 bases, 7 bases remained unmatched. Germline V CDR1 and CDR2: SGHKS, YYEKEE (reference sequence). This CDR3 contains 16 residues. The CDR3 DNA reads as TGTGCCAGCAGCTTAGTTGGGACAGGGAAAAACTATGGCTACACCTTC. Translation gives CASSLVGTGKNYGYTF.

The chain carries TRBV2 and TRBJ2-5; 8 bases fit TRBD1. The germline V gene encodes CDR1 SNHLY and CDR2 FYNNEI. This CDR3 is built from 14 residues. Trimming took 4 bases from V and 3 from J; bases not matched to a gene: 4. The CDR3 here is CASSVQGVEETQYF. The CDR3 nucleotides are TGTGCCAGCAGTGTACAGGGGGTTGAAGAGACCCAGTACTTC.

The chain links TRBV7-6 to TRBJ1-2; 7 positions match TRBD1. V was pared by 2 bases and J by 4 bases, with 10 bases of the junction left unmatched. The CDR3 has 16 residues. Germline values: CDR1 SGHVS, CDR2 FNYEAQ. The CDR3 here is CASSLTGQDGVYGYTF. The CDR3 bases are TGTGCCAGCAGCTTAACCGGACAGGACGGGGTCTATGGCTACACCTTC.

The CDR3 DNA reads TGTGCCAGCAGACATGGACTAGCGGGAGTTGGTGCACCAGATACGCAGTATTTT. Translating gives CASRHGLAGVGAPDTQYF. The chain is built from TRBV7-6 and TRBJ2-3; 13 bases map to TRBD2. CDR1 SGHVS and CDR2 FNYEAQ come from the germline V gene. V lost 6 bases and J lost 4; bases outside the gene matches: 13. The CDR3 totals 18 residues.

This chain joins TRBV5-6 and TRBJ1-4; perhaps TRBD1 as D (5 bases). The CDR3 contains 15 residues. The ends were cut back, 3 bases at V and 3 bases at J, with 12 bases in the middle. Germline V gene sequence: CDR1 SGHDT, CDR2 YYEEEE. The CDR3 DNA sequence: TGTGCCAGCAGCTGGCAGGGAGGTGCTAATGAAAAACTGTTTTTT. Protein: CASSWQGGANEKLFF.

This chain connects TRBV30 to TRBJ2-6, with 7 positions matching TRBD1. This CDR3 is 17 amino acids long. Losses at the gene ends were 0 bases for V and 4 bases for J; bases not matched to a gene: 9. Germline loops: CDR1 GTSNPN, CDR2 SVGIG (reference sequence). The CDR3 is CAWSVTASGQGANVLTF. The CDR3 DNA is TGTGCCTGGAGTGTAACGGCCTCGGGACAGGGGGCCAACGTCCTGACTTTC.